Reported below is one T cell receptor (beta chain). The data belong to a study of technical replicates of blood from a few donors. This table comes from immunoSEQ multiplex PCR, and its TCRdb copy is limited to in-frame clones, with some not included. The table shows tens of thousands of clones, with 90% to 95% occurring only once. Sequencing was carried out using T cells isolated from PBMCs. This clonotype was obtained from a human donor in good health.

The CDR3 nucleotides read TGCAGCATCTCATCCGGTGGGCTCCCCGAGCCCAAGGAGACCCAGTACTTC. This encodes CSISSGGLPEPKETQYF. V and J are TRBV29-1 and TRBJ2-5; D is undetermined. This CDR3 has 17 residues. From germline, CDR1 is SQVTM and CDR2 ANQGSEA. Trimming removed 8 bases from V and 5 bases from J, with 30 bases in between.